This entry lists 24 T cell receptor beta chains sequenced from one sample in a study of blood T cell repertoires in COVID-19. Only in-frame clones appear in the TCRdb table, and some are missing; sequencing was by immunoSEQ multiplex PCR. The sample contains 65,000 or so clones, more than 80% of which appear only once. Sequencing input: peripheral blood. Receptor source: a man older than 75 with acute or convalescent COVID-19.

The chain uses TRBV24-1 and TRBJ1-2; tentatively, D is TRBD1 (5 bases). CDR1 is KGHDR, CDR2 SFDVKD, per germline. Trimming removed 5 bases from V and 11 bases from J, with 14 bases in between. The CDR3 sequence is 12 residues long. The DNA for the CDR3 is TGTGCCACCAGTGGTGGGGAGGGGACGTACACCTTC. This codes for CATSGGEGTYTF.

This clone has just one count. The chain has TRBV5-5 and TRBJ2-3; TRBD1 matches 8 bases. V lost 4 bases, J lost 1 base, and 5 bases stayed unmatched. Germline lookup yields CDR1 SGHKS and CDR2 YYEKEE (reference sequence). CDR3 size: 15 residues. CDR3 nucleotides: TGTGCCAGCAGCAAAGACAGGGGAGGCACAGATACGCAGTATTTT. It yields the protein CASSKDRGGTDTQYF.

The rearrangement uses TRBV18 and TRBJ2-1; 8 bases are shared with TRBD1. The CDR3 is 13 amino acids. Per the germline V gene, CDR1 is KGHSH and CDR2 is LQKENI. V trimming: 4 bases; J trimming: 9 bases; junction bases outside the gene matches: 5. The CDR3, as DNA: TGTGCCAGCTCACTACCGACAGGGGTTGAGCAGTTCTTC. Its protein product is CASSLPTGVEQFF.

The CDR3: CASSDFRTSGVGTKNIQYF. The CDR3 coding sequence is TGTGCCAGCAGTGATTTTAGGACTAGTGGGGTCGGGACCAAAAACATTCAGTACTTC. The chain couples TRBV6-1 to TRBJ2-4, with TRBD2 identical over 7 bases. The CDR3 runs to 19 residues. With V trimmed by 3 bases and J by 2 bases, 16 bases remained unmatched. Germline CDR1 reads MNHNS; CDR2 reads SASEGT.

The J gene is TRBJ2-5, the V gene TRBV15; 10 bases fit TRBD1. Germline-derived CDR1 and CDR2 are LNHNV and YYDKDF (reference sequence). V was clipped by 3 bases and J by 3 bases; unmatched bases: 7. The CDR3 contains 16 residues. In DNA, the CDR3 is TGTGCCACCAGCAGGGTGGTCGGACAGGGGGAAGAGACCCAGTACTTC. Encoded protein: CATSRVVGQGEETQYF.

CDR3 sequence: CASSLEGTSYAYEQYF. CDR3 nucleotides: TGCGCCAGCAGCTTGGAGGGGACAAGCTACGCCTACGAGCAGTACTTC. This sequence joins TRBV5-1 and TRBJ2-7; D may be TRBD1 (6 bases). V was trimmed by 0 bases and J by 2 bases, leaving 15 bases between them. Per the germline V gene, CDR1 is SGHRS and CDR2 is YFSETQ. The CDR3 is made up of 16 amino acids.

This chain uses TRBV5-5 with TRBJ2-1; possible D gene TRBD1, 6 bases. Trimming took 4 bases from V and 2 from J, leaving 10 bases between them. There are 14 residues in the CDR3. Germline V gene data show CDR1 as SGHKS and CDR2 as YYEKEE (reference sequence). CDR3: CASSIGQTYNEQFF. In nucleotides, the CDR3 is TGTGCCAGCAGCATTGGACAGACCTACAATGAGCAGTTCTTC.

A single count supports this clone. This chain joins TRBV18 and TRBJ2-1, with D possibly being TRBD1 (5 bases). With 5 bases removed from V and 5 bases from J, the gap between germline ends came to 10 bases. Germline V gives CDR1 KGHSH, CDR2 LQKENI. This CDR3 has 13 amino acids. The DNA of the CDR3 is TGTGCCAGCTCAGGAGACAGAGACAATGAGCAGTTCTTC. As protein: CASSGDRDNEQFF.

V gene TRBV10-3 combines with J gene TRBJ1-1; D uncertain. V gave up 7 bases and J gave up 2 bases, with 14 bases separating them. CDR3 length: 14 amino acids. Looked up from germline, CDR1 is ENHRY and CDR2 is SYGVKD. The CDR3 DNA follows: TGTGCCATCACCCCTAGCACCGGAAACACTGAAGCTTTCTTT. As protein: CAITPSTGNTEAFF.

CDR3 sequence reads: CASSSDRGRFEKLFF. Written as DNA, the CDR3 is TGTGCCAGCAGCTCGGACAGGGGACGCTTCGAAAAACTGTTTTTT. The V and J genes are TRBV7-9 and TRBJ1-4; TRBD1 matches at 9 bases. The germline V gene encodes CDR1 SEHNR and CDR2 FQNEAQ (reference sequence). The J segment lost 8 bases and the V segment lost 4 bases, leaving 8 bases of the junction unmatched. CDR3 length: 15 amino acids.

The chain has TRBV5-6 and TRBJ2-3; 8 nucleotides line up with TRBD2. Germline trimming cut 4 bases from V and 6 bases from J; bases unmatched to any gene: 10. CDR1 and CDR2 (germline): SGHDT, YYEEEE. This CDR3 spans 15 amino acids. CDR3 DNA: TGTGCCAGCAGCCCCGGGACTAGAAGTACGGATACGCAGTATTTT. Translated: CASSPGTRSTDTQYF.

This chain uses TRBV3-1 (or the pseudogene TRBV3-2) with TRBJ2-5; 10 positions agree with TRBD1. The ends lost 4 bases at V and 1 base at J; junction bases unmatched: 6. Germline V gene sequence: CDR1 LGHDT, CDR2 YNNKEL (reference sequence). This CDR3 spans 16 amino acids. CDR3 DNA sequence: TGTGCCAGCAGCCGAGGGACAGGGGTCTCCCAAGAGACCCAGTACTTC. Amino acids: CASSRGTGVSQETQYF.

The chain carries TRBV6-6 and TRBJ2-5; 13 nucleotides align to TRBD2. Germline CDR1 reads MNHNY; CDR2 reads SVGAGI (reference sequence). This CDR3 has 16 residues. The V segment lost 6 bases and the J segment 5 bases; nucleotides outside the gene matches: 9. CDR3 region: CASRDPGLAGSETQYF. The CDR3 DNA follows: TGTGCCAGCAGAGACCCGGGACTAGCGGGGTCGGAGACCCAGTACTTC.

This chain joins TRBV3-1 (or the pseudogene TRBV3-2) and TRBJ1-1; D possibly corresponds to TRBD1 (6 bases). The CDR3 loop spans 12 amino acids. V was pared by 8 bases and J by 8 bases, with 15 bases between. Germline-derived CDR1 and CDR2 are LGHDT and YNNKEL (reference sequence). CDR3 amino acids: CASLSFTGEAFF. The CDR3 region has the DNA TGTGCCAGCCTAAGTTTTACAGGGGAAGCTTTCTTT.

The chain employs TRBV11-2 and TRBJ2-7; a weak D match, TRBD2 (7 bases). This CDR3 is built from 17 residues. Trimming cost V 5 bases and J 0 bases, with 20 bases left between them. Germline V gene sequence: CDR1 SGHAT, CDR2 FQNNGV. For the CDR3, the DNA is TGTGCCAGCAGCCCAGTCGTCGGGGGGCAGAGCTCCTACGAGCAGTACTTC. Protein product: CASSPVVGGQSSYEQYF.

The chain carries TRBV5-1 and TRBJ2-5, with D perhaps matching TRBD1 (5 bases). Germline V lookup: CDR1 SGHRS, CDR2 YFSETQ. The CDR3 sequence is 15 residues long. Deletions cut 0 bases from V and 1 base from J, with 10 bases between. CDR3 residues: CASSLGAGFQETQYF. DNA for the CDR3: TGCGCCAGCAGCTTGGGGGCAGGGTTCCAAGAGACCCAGTACTTC.

CDR3 nucleotide sequence: TGCGCCAGCAGCGAAGGACAGGGGGCGACGAATTCACCCCTCCACTTT. Its translation: CASSEGQGATNSPLHF. This chain uses TRBV5-1 with TRBJ1-6; the match to TRBD1 covers 11 bases. The germline V gene encodes CDR1 SGHRS and CDR2 YFSETQ. J lost 7 bases, V lost 4 bases, and 7 bases had no gene match. The CDR3 sequence is 16 residues long.

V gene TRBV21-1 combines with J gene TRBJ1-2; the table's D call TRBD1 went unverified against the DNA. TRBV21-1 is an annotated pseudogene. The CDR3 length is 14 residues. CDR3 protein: CASSIRDIKYGYTF. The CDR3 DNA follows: TGTGCCAGCAGCATACGGGACATCAAATATGGCTACACCTTC.

The CDR3 is CASSRQVGRELFF. In nucleotides, the CDR3 is TGTGCCAGTAGTAGGCAGGTGGGCAGGGAGCTGTTTTTT. The chain joins TRBV19 to TRBJ2-2; D gene unclear. CDR3 length equals 13 residues. V dropped 4 bases and J dropped 9 bases, with 12 bases sitting between them. Germline values: CDR1 LNHDA, CDR2 SQIVND (reference sequence).

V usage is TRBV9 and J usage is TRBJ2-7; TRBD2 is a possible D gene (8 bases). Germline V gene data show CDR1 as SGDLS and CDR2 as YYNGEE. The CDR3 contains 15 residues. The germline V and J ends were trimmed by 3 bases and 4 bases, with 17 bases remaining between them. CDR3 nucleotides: TGTGCCAGCAGCGCGGGGGGGACAGTGATGTACGAGCAGTACTTC. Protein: CASSAGGTVMYEQYF. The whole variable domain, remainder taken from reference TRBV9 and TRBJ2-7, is DSGVTQTPKHLITATGQRVTLRCSPRSGDLSVYWYQQSLDQGLQFLIQYYNGEERAKGNILERFSAQQFPDLHSELNLSSLELGDSALYFCASSAGGTVMYEQYFGPGTRLTVT.

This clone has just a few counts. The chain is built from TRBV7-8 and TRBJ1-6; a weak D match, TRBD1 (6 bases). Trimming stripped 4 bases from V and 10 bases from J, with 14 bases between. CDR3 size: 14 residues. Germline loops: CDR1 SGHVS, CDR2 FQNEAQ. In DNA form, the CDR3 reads TGTGCCAGCAGCTCGGAGACAGGCAGATCACCCCTCCACTTT. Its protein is CASSSETGRSPLHF.

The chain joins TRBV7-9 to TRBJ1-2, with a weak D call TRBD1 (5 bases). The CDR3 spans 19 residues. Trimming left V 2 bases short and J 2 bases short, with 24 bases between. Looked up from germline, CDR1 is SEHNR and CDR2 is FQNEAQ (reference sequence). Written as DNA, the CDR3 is TGTGCCAGCAGCTTATCTACGCACCAACACAGGAGTACCAACTATGGCTACACCTTC. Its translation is CASSLSTHQHRSTNYGYTF.

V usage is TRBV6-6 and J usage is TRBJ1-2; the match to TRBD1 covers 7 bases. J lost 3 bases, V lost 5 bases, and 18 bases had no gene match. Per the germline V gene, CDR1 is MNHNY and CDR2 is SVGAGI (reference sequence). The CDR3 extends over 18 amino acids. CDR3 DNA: TGTGCCAGCAGTCGATCACAGGGGTCGGCGGCTACAGACTATGGCTACACCTTC. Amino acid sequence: CASSRSQGSAATDYGYTF.

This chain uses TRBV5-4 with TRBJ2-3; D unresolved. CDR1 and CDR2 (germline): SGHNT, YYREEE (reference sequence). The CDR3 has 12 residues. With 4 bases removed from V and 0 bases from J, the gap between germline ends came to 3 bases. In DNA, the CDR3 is TGTGCCAGCAGCCTTAGCACAGATACGCAGTATTTT. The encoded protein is CASSLSTDTQYF. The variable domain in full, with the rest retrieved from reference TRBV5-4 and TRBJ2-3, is ETGVTQSPTHLIKTRGQQVTLRCSSQSGHNTVSWYQQALGQGPQFIFQYYREEENGRGNFPPRFSGLQFPNYSSELNVNALELDDSALYLCASSLSTDTQYFGPGTRLTVL.